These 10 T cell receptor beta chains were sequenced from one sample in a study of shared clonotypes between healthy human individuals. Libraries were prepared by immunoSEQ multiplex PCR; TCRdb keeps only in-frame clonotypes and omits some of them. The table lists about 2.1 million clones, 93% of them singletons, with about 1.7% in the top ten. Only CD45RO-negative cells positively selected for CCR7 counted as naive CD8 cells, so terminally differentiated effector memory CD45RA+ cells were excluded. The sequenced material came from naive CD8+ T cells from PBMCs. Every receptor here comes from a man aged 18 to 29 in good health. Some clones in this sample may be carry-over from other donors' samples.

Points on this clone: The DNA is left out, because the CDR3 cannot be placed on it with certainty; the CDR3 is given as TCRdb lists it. Here the CDR3 reads CAWREGAVFF. The rearrangement joins TRBV30 to TRBJ2-2; the table's D call, TRBD2, was not checked against the DNA. Germline V lookup: CDR1 GTSNPN, CDR2 SVGIG (reference sequence). The CDR3 is 10 amino acids in total, end residues counted.

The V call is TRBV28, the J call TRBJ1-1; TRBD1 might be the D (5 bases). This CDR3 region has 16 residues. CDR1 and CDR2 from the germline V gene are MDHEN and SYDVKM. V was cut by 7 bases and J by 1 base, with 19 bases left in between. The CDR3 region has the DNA TGTGCCAGCACCAAAACTCGAGGGGTTGGGAACACTGAAGCTTTCTTT. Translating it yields CASTKTRGVGNTEAFF.

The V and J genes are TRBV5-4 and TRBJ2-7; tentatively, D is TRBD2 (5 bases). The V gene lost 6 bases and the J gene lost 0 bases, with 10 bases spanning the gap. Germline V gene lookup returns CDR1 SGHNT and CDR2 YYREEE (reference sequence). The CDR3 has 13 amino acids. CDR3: CASKDSSSYEQYF. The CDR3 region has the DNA TGTGCCAGCAAGGACTCTTCCTCCTACGAGCAGTACTTC.

This CDR3 is CASSLQTGTGYYEQYF. The DNA of the CDR3 is TGTGCCAGCAGTTTACAGACCGGGACAGGGTACTACGAGCAGTACTTC. This sequence joins TRBV28 and TRBJ2-7; 9 nucleotides align to TRBD1. Germline CDR1 reads MDHEN; CDR2 reads SYDVKM. This CDR3 is 16 amino acids long. V gave up 2 bases and J gave up 3 bases; unmatched junction bases: 8.

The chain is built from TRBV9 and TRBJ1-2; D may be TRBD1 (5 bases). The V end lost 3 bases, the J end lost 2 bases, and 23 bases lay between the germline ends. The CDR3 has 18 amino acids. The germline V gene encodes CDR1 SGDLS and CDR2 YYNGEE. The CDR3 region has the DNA TGTGCCAGCAGCGAGACTACGGATCTTCGGGGCCGCAACTATGGCTACACCTTC. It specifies CASSETTDLRGRNYGYTF. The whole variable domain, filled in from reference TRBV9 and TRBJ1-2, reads DSGVTQTPKHLITATGQRVTLRCSPRSGDLSVYWYQQSLDQGLQFLIQYYNGEERAKGNILERFSAQQFPDLHSELNLSSLELGDSALYFCASSETTDLRGRNYGYTFGSGTRLTVV.

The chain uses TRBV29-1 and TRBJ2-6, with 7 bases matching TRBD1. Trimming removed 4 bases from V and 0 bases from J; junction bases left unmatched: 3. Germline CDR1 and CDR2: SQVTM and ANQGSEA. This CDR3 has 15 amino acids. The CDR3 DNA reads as TGCAGCGTTGGGACAGGCCTCTCTGGGGCCAACGTCCTGACTTTC. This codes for CSVGTGLSGANVLTF.

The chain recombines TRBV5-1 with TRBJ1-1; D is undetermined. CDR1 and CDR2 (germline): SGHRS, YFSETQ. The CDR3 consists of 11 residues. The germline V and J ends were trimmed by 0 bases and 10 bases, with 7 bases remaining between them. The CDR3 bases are TGCGCCAGCAGCTTGGGTGAAGGAGCTTTCTTT. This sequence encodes CASSLGEGAFF.

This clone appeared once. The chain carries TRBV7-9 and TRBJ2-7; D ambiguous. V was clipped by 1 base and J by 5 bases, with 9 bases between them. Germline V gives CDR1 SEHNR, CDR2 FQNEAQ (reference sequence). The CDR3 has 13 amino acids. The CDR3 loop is CASSLVSLHEQYF. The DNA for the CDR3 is TGTGCCAGCAGCTTAGTATCGCTTCACGAGCAGTACTTC.

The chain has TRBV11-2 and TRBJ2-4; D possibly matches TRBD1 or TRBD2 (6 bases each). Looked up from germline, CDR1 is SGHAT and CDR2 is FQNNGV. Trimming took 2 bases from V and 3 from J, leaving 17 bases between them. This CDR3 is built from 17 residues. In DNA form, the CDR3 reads TGTGCCAGCAGCTTACCCCGGGGGCTGGGTGGCAAAAACATTCAGTACTTC. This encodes CASSLPRGLGGKNIQYF.

The CDR3 nucleotides read TGTGCCAGCAGTTACTCCGGGGGGGGCTTCGAGCAGTACTTC. Translated: CASSYSGGGFEQYF. The rearrangement links TRBV6-5 to TRBJ2-7; the match to TRBD2 covers 8 bases. V lost 0 bases and J lost 6; bases outside the gene matches: 4. Germline V gives CDR1 MNHEY, CDR2 SVGAGI. CDR3 length equals 14 residues.